The table lists the clone carrying this T cell receptor (beta chain) with a few counts. TCRdb's table, derived via immunoSEQ multiplex PCR, lists solely in-frame clones and lacks some. The table records 150,000 or so clones, 70% to 90% of them present only once. This sample was included in a study of control samples from healthy donors and cancer patients. The material sequenced was blood. This sequence originates from a woman aged 25 to 45 in good health.

CDR3 region: CASSFLIGQFNEQFF. The CDR3 DNA follows: TGTGCCAGCAGTTTTTTGATTGGACAGTTCAATGAGCAGTTCTTC. The chain carries TRBV27 and TRBJ2-1, with TRBD1 as a possible D gene (6 bases). The CDR3 consists of 15 residues. CDR1 and CDR2 (germline): MNHEY, SMNVEV (reference sequence). Trimming shortened V by 3 bases and J by 6 bases, and 15 bases separated the two germline ends.